The T cell receptor beta chain described here comes from a study of identical twins. Ten or more counts support this clonotype. The antigen remains undetermined. cDNA carried unique molecular identifiers, and a universal primer site was added by template switching. Via MiXCR, TCRdb re-called the 5' RACE reads, giving one row per CDR3 protein. The table lists roughly 200,000 distinct CDR3 sequences, around 8.1% of them singletons. Germline V CDR1 and CDR2: SGHRS, YFSETQ. The CDR3 is 17 amino acids. V lost 4 bases to trimming and J lost 7 bases; unmatched junction nucleotides: 12. The study's findings and limits: Low generation probability was overrepresented in out-of-frame alpha sequences shared by twins. The degree of excess twin sharing was weaker in beta out-of-frame sequences. Analyses based on zero insertions could be partly confounded by invariant MAIT and iNKT cells.

This same sample was also part of a study on yellow fever vaccine responses in identical twins.

The sequencing sample was made of memory (CD45RO+) T cells sorted from blood. The chain recombines TRBV5-1 with TRBJ2-1; 12 bases map to TRBD2. This sequence was found in a woman aged 18-29 years in good health. The chain's CDR3 is CASSAGLAGMGRNEQFF. CDR3 bases: TGCGCCAGCAGCGCCGGACTAGCGGGGATGGGTAGGAATGAGCAGTTCTTC.